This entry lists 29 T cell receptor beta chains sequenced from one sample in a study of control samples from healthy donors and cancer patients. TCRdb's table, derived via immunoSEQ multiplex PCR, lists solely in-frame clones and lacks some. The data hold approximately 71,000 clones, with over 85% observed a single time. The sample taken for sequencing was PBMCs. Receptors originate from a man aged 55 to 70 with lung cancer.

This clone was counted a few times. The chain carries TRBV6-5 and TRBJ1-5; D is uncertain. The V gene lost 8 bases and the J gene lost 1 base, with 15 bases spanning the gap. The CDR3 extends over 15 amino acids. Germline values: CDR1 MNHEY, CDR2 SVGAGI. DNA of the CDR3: TGTGCCAGCTGGACTGATCGGCTGAGCAATCAGCCCCAGCATTTT. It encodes CASWTDRLSNQPQHF.

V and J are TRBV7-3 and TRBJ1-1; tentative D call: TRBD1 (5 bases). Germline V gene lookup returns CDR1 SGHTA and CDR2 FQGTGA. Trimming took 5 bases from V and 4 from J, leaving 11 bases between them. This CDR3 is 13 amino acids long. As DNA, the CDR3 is TGTGCCAGCAGCGCGGTGGGGGGCACTGAAGCTTTCTTT. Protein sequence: CASSAVGGTEAFF.

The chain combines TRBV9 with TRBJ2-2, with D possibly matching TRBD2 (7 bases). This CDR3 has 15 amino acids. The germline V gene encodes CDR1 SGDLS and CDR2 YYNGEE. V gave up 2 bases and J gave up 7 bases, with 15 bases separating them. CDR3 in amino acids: CASSVQGREVGELFF. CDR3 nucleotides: TGTGCCAGCAGCGTGCAGGGGAGGGAGGTCGGGGAGCTGTTTTTT.

CDR3: CASSLVRGSTEAFF. The CDR3 bases are TGTGCCAGCAGCTTAGTTAGGGGGAGCACTGAAGCTTTCTTT. The chain uses TRBV11-2 and TRBJ1-1; tentative D call: TRBD1 (6 bases). CDR1 and CDR2 from the germline V gene are SGHAT and FQNNGV. Trimming took off 1 base at V and 4 bases at J, with 10 bases between the two ends. This CDR3 region has 14 residues.

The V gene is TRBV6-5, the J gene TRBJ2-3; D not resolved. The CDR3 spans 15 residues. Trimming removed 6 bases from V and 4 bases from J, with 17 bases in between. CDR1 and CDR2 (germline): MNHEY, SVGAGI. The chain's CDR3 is CASRRPWFGADTQYF. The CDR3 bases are TGTGCCAGCAGACGACCCTGGTTTGGGGCAGATACGCAGTATTTT.

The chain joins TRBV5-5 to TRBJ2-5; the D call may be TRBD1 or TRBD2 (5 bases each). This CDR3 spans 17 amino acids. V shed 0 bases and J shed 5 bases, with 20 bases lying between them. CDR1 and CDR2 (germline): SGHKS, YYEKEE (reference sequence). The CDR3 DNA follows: TGTGCCAGCAGCTTGGGTTTGAGGGGCGAGGGATGGGAGACCCAGTACTTC. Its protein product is CASSLGLRGEGWETQYF.

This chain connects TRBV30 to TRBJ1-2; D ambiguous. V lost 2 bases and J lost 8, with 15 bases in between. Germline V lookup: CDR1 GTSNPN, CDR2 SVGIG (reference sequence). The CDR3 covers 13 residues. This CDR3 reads CAWSTSRVGGYTF. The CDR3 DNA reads TGTGCCTGGAGTACCAGCCGGGTGGGCGGCTACACCTTC.

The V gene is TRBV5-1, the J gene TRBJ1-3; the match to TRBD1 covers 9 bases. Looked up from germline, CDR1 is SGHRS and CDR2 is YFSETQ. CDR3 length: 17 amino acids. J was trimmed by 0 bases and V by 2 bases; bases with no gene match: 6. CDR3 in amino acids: CASSLGGTGSSGNTIYF. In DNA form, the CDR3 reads TGCGCCAGCAGCTTAGGAGGGACAGGGAGCTCTGGAAACACCATATATTTT.

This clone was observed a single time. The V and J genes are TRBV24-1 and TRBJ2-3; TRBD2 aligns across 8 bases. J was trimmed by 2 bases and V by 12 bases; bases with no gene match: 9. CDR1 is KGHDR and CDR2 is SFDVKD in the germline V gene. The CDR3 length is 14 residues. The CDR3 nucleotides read TGTGCCGCGGCGGGAGGAGAGCCCACAGATACGCAGTATTTT. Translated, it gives CAAAGGEPTDTQYF.

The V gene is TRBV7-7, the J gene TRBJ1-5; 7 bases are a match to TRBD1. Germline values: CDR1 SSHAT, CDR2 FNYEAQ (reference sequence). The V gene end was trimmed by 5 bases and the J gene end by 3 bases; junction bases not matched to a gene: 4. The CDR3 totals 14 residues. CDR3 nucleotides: TGTGCCAGCAGCGCGGGACAGTACAATCAGCCCCAGCATTTT. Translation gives CASSAGQYNQPQHF. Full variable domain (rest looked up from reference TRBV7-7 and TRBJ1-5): GAGVSQSPRYKVTKRGQDVTLRCDPISSHATLYWYQQALGQGPEFLTYFNYEAQPDKSGLPSDRFSAERPEGSISTLTIQRTEQRDSAMYRCASSAGQYNQPQHFGDGTRLSIL.

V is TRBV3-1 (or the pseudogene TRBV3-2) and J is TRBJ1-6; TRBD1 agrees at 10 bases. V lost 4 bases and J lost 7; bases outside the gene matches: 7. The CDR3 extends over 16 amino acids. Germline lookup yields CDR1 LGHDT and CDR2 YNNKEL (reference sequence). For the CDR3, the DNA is TGTGCCAGCAGCCCCGGGGACAGGGGAAGGAATTCACCCCTCCACTTT. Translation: CASSPGDRGRNSPLHF.

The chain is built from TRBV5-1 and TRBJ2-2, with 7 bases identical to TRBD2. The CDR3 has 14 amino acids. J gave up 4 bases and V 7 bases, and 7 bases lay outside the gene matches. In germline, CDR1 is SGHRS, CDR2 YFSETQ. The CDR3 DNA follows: TGCGCCAGCGGTCAGCGGGGAGGCACCGGGGAGCTGTTTTTT. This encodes CASGQRGGTGELFF.

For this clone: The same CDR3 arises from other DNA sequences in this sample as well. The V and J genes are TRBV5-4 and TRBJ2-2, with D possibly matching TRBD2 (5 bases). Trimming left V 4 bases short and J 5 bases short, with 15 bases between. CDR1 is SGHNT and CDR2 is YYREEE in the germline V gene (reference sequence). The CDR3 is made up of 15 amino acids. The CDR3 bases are TGTGCCAGCAGCGGGAGCAGTGGATGGACCGGGGAGCTGTTTTTT. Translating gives CASSGSSGWTGELFF.

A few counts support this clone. The CDR3 sequence is CASSLYQDQPQHF. CDR3 DNA: TGCGCCAGCAGCTTGTACCAGGATCAGCCCCAGCATTTT. The chain combines TRBV5-1 with TRBJ1-5, with D uncertain. CDR1 is SGHRS, CDR2 YFSETQ, per germline. The V end was cut by 1 base, the J end by 5 bases, with 7 bases between. The length of the CDR3 is 13 residues.

The CDR3 sequence: CASSSDSTNEKLFF. DNA of the CDR3: TGCGCCAGCAGCTCGGATTCAACTAATGAAAAACTGTTTTTT. The chain combines TRBV5-1 with TRBJ1-4; no definite D call. V was shortened by 3 bases and J by 0 bases, with 6 bases between the two germline ends. Germline CDR1 SGHRS, CDR2 YFSETQ. The length of the CDR3 is 14 residues.

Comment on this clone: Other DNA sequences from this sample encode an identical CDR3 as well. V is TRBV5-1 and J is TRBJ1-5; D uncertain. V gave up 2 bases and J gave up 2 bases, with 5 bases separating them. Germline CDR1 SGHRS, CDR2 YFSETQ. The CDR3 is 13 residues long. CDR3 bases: TGCGCCAGCAGCTTAGATGGCAATCAGCCCCAGCATTTT. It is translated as CASSLDGNQPQHF.

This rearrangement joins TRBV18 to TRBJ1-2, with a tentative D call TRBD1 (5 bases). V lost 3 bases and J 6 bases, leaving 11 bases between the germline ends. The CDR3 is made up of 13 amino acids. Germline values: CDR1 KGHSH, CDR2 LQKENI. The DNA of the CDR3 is TGTGCCAGCTCACCGGATACAGGCGATGGCTACACCTTC. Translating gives CASSPDTGDGYTF.

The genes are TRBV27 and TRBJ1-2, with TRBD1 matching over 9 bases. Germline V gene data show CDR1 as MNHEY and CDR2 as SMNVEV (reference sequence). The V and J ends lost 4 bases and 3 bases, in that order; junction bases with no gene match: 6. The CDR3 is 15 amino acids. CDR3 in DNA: TGTGCCAGCAGTTCCCCCGGGACAGGGTACTATGGCTACACCTTC. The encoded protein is CASSSPGTGYYGYTF.

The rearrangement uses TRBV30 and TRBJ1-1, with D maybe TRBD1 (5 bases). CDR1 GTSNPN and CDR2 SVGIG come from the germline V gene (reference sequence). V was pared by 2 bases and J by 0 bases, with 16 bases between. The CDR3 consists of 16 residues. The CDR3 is CAWSHGDYYMNTEAFF. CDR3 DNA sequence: TGTGCCTGGAGTCACGGGGACTATTACATGAACACTGAAGCTTTCTTT.

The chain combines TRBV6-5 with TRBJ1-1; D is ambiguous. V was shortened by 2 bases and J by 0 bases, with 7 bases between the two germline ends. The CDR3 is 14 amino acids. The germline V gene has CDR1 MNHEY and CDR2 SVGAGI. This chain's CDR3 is CASSYDGLNTEAFF. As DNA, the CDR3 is TGTGCCAGCAGTTACGATGGCTTGAACACTGAAGCTTTCTTT.

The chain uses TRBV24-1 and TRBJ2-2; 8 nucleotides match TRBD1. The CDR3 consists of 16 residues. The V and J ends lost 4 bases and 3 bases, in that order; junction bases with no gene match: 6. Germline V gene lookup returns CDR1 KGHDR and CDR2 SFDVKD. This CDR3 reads CATSEYGQGHTGELFF. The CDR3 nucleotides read TGTGCCACCAGTGAGTACGGACAGGGACACACCGGGGAGCTGTTTTTT.

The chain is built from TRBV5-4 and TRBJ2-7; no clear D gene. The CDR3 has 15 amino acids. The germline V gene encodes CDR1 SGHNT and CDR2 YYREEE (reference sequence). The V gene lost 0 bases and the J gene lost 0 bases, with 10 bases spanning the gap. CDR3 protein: CASSLGGLSSYEQYV. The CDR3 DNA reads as TGTGCCAGCAGCTTGGGCGGCTTGAGCTCCTACGAGCAGTACGTC.

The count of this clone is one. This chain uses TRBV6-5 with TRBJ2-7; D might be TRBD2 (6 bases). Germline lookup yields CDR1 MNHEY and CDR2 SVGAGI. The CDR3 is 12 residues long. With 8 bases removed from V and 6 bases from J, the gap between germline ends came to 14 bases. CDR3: CASREPGGEQYV. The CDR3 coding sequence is TGTGCCAGCCGGGAGCCAGGAGGCGAGCAGTACGTC.

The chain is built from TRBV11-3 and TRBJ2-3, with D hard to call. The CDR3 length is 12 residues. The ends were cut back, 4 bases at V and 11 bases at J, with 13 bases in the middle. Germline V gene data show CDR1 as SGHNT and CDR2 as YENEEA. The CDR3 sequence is CASSSQAGLQYF. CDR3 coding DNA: TGTGCCAGCAGCTCCCAGGCAGGATTGCAGTATTTT.

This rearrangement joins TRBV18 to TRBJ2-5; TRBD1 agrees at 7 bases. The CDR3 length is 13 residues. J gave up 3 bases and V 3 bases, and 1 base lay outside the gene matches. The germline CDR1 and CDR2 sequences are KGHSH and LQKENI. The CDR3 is CASSPGTEETQYF. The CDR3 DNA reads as TGTGCCAGCTCACCGGGGACAGAAGAGACCCAGTACTTC. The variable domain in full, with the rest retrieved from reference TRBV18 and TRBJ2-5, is NAGVMQNPRHLVRRRGQEARLRCSPMKGHSHVYWYRQLPEEGLKFMVYLQKENIIDESGMPKERFSAEFPKEGPSILRIQQVVRGDSAAYFCASSPGTEETQYFGPGTRLLVL.

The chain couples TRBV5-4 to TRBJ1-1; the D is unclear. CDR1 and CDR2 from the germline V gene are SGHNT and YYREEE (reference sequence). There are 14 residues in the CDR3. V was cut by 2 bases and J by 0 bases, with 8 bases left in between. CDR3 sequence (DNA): TGTGCCAGCAGCTTTCGGGCTCTGAACACTGAAGCTTTCTTT. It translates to CASSFRALNTEAFF.

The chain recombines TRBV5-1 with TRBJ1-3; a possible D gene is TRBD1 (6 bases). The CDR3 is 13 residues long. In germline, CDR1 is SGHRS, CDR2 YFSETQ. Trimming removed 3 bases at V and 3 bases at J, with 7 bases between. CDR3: CASSSGDGNTIYF. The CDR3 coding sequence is TGCGCCAGCAGCTCAGGGGATGGAAACACCATATATTTT.

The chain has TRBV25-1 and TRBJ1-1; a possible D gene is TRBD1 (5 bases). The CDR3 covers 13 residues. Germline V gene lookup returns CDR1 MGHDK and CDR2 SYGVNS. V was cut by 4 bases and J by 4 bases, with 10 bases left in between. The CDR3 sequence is CASSVVGTTEAFF. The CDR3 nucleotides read TGTGCCAGCAGTGTGGTCGGGACCACTGAAGCTTTCTTT.

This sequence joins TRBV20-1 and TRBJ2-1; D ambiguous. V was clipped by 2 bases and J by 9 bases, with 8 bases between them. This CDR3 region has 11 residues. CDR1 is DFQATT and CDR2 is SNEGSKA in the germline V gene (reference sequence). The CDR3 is CSARRTGEQFF. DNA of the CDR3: TGCAGTGCTAGACGCACGGGTGAGCAGTTCTTC.